Listed below are T cell receptor beta chains from one sample, sequenced in a study of T cell repertoires in cytomegalovirus infection. TCRdb re-called the reads with MiXCR, one entry per CDR3 protein. The repertoire holds about 740,000 distinct CDR3 sequences, with 35% to 40% as singletons. The sequenced material came from PBMCs. The receptor set was obtained from a human donor in good health (CMV status not recorded). Some clones in this sample may be carry-over from other donors' samples. Each CDR3 is given with its conserved first and last residue. D genes are given only for firm matches. Size values are once, few and many counts, or a class for expanded clones, and some rows have none.

>-|TRBV4-1|-|TRBJ2-7
CASSSVTAYEQYF
TGCGCCAGCAGCTCCGTCACAGCCTACGAGCAGTACTTC
>-|TRBV6-2/TRBV6-3|-|TRBJ2-1
CASSYQNYNEQFF
TGTGCCAGCAGTTATCAGAATTACAATGAGCAGTTCTTC
>few|TRBV20-1|-|TRBJ2-7
CSASEFDEQYF
TGCAGTGCCTCCGAATTTGACGAGCAGTACTTC
>few|TRBV4-1|TRBD1|TRBJ1-3
CASRRDRGTGNTIYF
TGCGCCAGCAGACGAGACAGGGGTACTGGAAACACCATATATTTT
>many|TRBV5-4|-|TRBJ1-1
CASSLHTNTEAFF
TGTGCCAGCAGCTTACACACAAACACTGAAGCTTTCTTT
>few|TRBV19|-|TRBJ2-3
CASSAGHFTDTQYF
TGTGCCAGTAGTGCCGGACATTTCACAGATACGCAGTATTTT
>many|TRBV7-8|-|TRBJ2-1
CASSSVGGSWVDEQFF
TGTGCCAGCAGCTCCGTTGGCGGGTCCTGGGTCGATGAGCAGTTCTTC
>few|TRBV28|-|TRBJ2-3
CASSVVGPSTDTQYF
TGTGCCAGCAGTGTCGTGGGTCCTAGCACAGATACGCAGTATTTT
>few|TRBV5-5|-|TRBJ2-7
CASSLAGGQGRQYF
TGTGCCAGCAGCTTGGCCGGAGGGCAGGGACGGCAGTACTTC
>-|TRBV12-3/TRBV12-4|-|TRBJ2-5
CASRAGWQETQYF
TGTGCCAGCAGGGCAGGGTGGCAAGAGACCCAGTACTTC